A single TCR beta chain is shown here with its context. The data belong to a study of T cell changes during pregnancy in multiple sclerosis. Germline V gene lookup returns CDR1 LNHNV and CDR2 YYDKDF (reference sequence). Between the trimmed V and J ends, which lost 5 bases and 2 bases, there was a span of 12 bases. The CDR3 length is 14 residues. The repertoire was sequenced with immunoSEQ multiplex PCR; TCRdb's copy has only in-frame clones and lacks some. Of some 80,000 clones listed, roughly 94% are singletons. The chain has TRBV15 and TRBJ2-5; D perhaps matches TRBD1 (5 bases). The source of this sequence is a female donor with multiple sclerosis, enrolled in a pregnancy study. The sample consisted of peripheral blood, taken before pregnancy. CDR3 coding DNA: TGTGCCACCAGCTTTCGACAGTTACAAGAGACCCAGTACTTC. Residues: CATSFRQLQETQYF.